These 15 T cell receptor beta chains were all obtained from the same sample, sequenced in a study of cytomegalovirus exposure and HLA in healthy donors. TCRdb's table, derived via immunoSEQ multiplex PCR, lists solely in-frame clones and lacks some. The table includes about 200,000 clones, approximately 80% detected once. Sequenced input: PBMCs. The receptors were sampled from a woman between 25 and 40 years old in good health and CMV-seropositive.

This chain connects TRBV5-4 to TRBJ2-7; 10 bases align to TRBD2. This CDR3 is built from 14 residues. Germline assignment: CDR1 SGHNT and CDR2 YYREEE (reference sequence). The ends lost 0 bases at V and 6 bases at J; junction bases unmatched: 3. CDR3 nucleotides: TGTGCCAGCAGCTTGGCTAGCGGGAGTTTCGAGCAGTACTTC. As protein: CASSLASGSFEQYF.

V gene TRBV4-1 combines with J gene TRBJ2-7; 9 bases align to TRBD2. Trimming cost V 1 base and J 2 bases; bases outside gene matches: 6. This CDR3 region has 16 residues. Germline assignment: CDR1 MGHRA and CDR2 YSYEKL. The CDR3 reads CASSQGTGGRAYEQYF. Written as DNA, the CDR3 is TGCGCCAGCAGCCAAGGCACTGGCGGGAGGGCCTACGAGCAGTACTTC.

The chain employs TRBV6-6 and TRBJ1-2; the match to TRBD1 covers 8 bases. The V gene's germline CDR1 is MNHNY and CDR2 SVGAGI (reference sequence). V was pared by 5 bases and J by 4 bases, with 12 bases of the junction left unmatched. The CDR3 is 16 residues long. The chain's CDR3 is CASSRDRRSDFYGYTF. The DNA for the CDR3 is TGTGCCAGCAGTCGGGACAGGAGGTCCGACTTCTATGGCTACACCTTC.

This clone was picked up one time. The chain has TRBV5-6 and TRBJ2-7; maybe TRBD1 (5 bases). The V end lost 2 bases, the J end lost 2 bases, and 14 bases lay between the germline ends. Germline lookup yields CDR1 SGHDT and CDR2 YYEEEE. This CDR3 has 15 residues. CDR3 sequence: CASSFRGFIPYEQYF. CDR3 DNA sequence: TGTGCCAGCAGCTTTAGGGGATTTATCCCCTACGAGCAGTACTTC.

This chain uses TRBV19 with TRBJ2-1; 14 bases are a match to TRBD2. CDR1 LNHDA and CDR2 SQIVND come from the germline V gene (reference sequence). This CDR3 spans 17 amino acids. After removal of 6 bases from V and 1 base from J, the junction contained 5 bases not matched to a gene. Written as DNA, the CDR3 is TGTGCCAGTAGGGGGACTAGCGGGAGTTCGTCCTACAATGAGCAGTTCTTC. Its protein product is CASRGTSGSSSYNEQFF.

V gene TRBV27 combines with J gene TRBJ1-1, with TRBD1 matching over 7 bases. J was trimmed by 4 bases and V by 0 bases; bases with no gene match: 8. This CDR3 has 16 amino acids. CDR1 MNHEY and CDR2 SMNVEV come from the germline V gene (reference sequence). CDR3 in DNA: TGTGCCAGCAGTTTATCGATAAGAAGGGACAGCACTGAAGCTTTCTTT. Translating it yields CASSLSIRRDSTEAFF.

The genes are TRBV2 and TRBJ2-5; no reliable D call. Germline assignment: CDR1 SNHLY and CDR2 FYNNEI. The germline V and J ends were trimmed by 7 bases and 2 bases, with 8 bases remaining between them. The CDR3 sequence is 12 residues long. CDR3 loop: CASMQIQETQYF. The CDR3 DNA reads TGTGCCAGCATGCAGATTCAAGAGACCCAGTACTTC.

DNA of the CDR3: TGCAGCGTCCCAGCCGGACTAACCACTACCCTAAGCACAGATACGCAGTATTTT. Protein sequence: CSVPAGLTTTLSTDTQYF. The rearrangement joins TRBV29-1 to TRBJ2-3; TRBD2 is a possible D gene (6 bases). The CDR3 contains 18 residues. Germline V gene lookup returns CDR1 SQVTM and CDR2 ANQGSEA. V was shortened by 6 bases and J by 0 bases, with 25 bases between the two germline ends.

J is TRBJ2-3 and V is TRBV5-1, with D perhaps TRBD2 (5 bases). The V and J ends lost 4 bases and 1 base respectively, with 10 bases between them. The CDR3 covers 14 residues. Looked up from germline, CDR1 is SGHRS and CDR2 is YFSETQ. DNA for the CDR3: TGCGCCAGCAGCGAGGGTTGGGGCACAGATACGCAGTATTTT. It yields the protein CASSEGWGTDTQYF.

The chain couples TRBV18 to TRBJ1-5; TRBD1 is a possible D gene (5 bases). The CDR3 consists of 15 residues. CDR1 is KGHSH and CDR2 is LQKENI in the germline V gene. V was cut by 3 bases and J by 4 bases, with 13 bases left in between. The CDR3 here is CASSPDPGLNQPQHF. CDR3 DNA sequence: TGTGCCAGCTCACCCGACCCAGGGTTAAATCAGCCCCAGCATTTT.

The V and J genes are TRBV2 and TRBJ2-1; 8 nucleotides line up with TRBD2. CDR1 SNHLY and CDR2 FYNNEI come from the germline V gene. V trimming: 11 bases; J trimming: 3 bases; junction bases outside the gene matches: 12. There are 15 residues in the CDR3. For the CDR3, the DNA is TGTGCCTGCCATAGCGGGACGACTATCTACAATGAGCAGTTCTTC. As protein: CACHSGTTIYNEQFF. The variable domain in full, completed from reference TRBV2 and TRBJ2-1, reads EPEVTQTPSHQVTQMGQEVILRCVPISNHLYFYWYRQILGQKVEFLVSFYNNEISEKSEIFDDQFSVERPDGSNFTLKIRSTKLEDSAMYFCACHSGTTIYNEQFFGPGTRLTVL.

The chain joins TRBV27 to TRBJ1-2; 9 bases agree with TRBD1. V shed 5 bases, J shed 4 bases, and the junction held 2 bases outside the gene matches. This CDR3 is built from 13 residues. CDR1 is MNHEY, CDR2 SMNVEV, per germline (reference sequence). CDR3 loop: CASSQDRGYGYTF. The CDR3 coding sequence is TGTGCCAGCAGTCAGGACAGGGGCTATGGCTACACCTTC.

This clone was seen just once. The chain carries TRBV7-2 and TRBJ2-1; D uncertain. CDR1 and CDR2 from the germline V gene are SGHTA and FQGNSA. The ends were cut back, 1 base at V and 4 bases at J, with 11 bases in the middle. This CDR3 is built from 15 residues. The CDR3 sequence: CASSLVAEEYNEQFF. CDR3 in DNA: TGTGCCAGCAGCTTAGTCGCTGAGGAGTACAATGAGCAGTTCTTC.

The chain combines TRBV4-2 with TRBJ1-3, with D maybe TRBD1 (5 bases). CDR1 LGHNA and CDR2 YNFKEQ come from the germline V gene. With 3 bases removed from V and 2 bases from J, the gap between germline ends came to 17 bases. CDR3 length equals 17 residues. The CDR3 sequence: CASSHRVGVETGNTIYF. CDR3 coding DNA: TGTGCCAGCAGCCATCGTGTAGGGGTTGAGACTGGAAACACCATATATTTT.

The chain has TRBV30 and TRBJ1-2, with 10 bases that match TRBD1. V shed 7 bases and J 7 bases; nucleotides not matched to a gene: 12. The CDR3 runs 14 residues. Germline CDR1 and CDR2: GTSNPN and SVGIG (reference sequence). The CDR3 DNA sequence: TGTGCCTTCACCGGGACAGGGGACGAGGGTGGCTACACCTTC. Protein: CAFTGTGDEGGYTF.